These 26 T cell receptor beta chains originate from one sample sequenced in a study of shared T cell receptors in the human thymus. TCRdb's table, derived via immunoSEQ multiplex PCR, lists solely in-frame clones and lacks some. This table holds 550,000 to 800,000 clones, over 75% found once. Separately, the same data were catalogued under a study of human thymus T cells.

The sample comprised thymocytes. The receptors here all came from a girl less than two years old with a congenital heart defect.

CDR3 bases: TGTGCCACCAGCAGAGTCAGGAGGGGTTCCCGGTCACCCCTCCACTTT. It encodes CATSRVRRGSRSPLHF. V gene TRBV15 combines with J gene TRBJ1-6, with D tentatively TRBD1 (5 bases). CDR3 size: 16 residues. Trimming removed 1 base from V and 10 bases from J, with 17 bases in between. CDR1 and CDR2 from the germline V gene are LNHNV and YYDKDF (reference sequence). The entire variable domain, with the rest obtained from reference TRBV15 and TRBJ1-6, is as follows: DAMVIQNPRYQVTQFGKPVTLSCSQTLNHNVMYWYQQKSSQAPKLLFHYYDKDFNNEADTPDNFQSRRPNTSFCFLDIRSPGLGDTAMYLCATSRVRRGSRSPLHFGNGTRLTVT.

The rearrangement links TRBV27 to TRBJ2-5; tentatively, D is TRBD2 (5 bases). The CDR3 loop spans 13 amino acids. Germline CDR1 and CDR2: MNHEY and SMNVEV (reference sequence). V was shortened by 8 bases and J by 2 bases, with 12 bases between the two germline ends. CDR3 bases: TGTGCCAGCGTAGGAGGAGTTCAAGAGACCCAGTACTTC. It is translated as CASVGGVQETQYF.

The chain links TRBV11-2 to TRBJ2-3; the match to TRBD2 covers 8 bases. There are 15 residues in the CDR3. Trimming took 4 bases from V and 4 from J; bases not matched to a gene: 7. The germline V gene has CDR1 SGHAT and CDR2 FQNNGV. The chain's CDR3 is CASSSRGGGADTQYF. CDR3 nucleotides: TGTGCCAGCAGCTCTCGGGGGGGTGGGGCAGATACGCAGTATTTT.

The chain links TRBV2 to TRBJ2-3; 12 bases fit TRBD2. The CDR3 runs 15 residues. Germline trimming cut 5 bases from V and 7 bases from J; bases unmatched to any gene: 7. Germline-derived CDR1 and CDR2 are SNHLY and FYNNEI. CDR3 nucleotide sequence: TGTGCCAGCAGTAGTCTAGCGGGGGGGCTTAATACGCAGTATTTT. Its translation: CASSSLAGGLNTQYF.

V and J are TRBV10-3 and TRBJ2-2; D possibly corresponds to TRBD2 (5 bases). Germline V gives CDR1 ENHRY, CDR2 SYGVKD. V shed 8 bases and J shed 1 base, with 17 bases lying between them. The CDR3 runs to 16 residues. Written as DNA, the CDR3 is TGTGCCATCCAAAGTTTCAGCGGTCGGAACACCGGGGAGCTGTTTTTT. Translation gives CAIQSFSGRNTGELFF.

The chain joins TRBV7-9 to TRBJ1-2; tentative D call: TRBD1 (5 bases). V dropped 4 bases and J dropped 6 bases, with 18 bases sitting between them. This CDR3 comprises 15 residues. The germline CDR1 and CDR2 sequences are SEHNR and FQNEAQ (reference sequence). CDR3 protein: CASSSLRAGSDGYTF. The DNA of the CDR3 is TGTGCCAGCAGCTCTCTTCGCGCAGGGTCCGATGGCTACACCTTC. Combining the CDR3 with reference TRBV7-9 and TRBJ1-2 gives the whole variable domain DTGVSQNPRHKITKRGQNVTFRCDPISEHNRLYWYRQTLGQGPEFLTYFQNEAQLEKSRLLSDRFSAERPKGSFSTLEIQRTEQGDSAMYLCASSSLRAGSDGYTFGSGTRLTVV.

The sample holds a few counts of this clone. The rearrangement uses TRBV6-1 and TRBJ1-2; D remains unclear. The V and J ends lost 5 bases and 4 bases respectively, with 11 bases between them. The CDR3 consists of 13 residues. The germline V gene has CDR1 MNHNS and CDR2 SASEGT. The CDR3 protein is CASSSRGVYGYTF. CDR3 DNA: TGTGCCAGCAGTTCCCGGGGAGTCTATGGCTACACCTTC.

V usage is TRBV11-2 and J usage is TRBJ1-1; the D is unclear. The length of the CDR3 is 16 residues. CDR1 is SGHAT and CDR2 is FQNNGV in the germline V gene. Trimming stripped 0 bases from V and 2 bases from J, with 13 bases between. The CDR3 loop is CASSLDPRSGNTEAFF. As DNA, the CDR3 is TGTGCCAGCAGCTTAGACCCCCGCTCAGGTAACACTGAAGCTTTCTTT.

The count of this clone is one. CDR3 sequence (DNA): TGCGCCAGCAGTGAGACCAGGGTGGCCTACGAGCAGTACTTC. Protein: CASSETRVAYEQYF. The chain recombines TRBV10-1 with TRBJ2-7, with a weak D call TRBD1 (5 bases). The V end lost 2 bases, the J end lost 2 bases, and 10 bases lay between the germline ends. The CDR3 sequence is 14 residues long. Germline V gene sequence: CDR1 WNHNN, CDR2 SYGVQD (reference sequence).

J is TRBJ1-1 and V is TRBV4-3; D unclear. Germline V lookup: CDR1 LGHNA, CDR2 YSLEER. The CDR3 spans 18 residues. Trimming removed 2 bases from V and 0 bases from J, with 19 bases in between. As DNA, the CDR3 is TGCGCCAGCAGCCAAAACATAAAGACCGGACTGATGAACACTGAAGCTTTCTTT. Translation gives CASSQNIKTGLMNTEAFF.

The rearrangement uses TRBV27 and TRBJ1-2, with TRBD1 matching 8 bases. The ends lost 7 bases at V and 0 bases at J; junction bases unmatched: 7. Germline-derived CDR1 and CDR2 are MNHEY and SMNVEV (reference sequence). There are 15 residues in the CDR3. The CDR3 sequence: CASKHRGGANYGYTF. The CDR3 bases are TGTGCCAGCAAGCACAGGGGGGGAGCTAACTATGGCTACACCTTC.

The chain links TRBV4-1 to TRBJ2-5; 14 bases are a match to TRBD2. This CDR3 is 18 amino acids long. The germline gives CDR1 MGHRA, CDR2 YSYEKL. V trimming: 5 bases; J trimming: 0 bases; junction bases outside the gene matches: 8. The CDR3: CASSTRTSGGLYQETQYF. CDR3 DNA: TGCGCCAGCAGCACACGGACTAGCGGGGGGCTATACCAAGAGACCCAGTACTTC.

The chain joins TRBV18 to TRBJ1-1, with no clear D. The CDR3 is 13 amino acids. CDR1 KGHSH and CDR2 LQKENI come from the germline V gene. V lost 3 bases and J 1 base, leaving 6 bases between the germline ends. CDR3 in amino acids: CASSPGRNTEAFF. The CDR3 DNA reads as TGTGCCAGCTCACCGGGCCGGAACACTGAAGCTTTCTTT. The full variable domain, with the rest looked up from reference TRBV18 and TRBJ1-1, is NAGVMQNPRHLVRRRGQEARLRCSPMKGHSHVYWYRQLPEEGLKFMVYLQKENIIDESGMPKERFSAEFPKEGPSILRIQQVVRGDSAAYFCASSPGRNTEAFFGQGTRLTVV.

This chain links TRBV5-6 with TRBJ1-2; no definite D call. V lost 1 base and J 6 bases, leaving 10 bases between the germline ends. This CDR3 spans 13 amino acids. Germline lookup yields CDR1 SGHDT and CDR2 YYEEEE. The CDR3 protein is CASSLSGGDGYTF. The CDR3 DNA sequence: TGTGCCAGCAGCTTGTCGGGAGGCGATGGCTACACCTTC.

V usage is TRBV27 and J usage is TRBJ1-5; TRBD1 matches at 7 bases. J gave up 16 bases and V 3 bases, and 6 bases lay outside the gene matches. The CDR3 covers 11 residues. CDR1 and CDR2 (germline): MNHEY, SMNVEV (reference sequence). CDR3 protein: CASSFKGALHF. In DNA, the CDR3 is TGTGCCAGCAGTTTTAAGGGGGCCCTTCATTTT.

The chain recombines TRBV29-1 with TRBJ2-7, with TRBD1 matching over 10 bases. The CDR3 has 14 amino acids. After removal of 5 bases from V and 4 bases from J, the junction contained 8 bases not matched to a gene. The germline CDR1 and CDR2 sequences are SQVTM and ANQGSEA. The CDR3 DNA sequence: TGCAGCGTTTCTGGGGACAGGGGTTCTTACGAGCAGTACTTC. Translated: CSVSGDRGSYEQYF.

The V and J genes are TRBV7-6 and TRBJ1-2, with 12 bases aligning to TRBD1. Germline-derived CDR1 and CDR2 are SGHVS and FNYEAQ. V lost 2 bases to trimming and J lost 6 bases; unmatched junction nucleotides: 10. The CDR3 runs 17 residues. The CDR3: CASSLLGGTGGANGYTF. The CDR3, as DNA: TGTGCCAGCAGCTTATTAGGGGGGACAGGGGGCGCGAATGGCTACACCTTC.

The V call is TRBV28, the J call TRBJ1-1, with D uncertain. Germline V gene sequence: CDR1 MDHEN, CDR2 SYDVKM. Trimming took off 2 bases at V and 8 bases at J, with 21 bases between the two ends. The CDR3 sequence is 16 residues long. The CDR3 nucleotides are TGTGCCAGCAGTTTAAGGTTCCCGGGGATAGTTATCGAAGCTTTCTTT. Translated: CASSLRFPGIVIEAFF.

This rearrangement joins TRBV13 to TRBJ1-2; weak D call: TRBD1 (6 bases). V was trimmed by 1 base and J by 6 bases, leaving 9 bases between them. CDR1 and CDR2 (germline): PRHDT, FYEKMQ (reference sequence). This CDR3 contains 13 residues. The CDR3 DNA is TGTGCCAGCAGCTTAGACCGACAGGATGGCTACACCTTC. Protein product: CASSLDRQDGYTF.

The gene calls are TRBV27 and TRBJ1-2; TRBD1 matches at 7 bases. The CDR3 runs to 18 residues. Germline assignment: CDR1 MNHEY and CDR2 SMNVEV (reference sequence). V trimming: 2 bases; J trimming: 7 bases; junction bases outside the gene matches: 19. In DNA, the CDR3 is TGTGCCAGCAGTTTAGATCTTGACAGGGTAGCAGGATCGGTTGGCTACACCTTC. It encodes CASSLDLDRVAGSVGYTF.

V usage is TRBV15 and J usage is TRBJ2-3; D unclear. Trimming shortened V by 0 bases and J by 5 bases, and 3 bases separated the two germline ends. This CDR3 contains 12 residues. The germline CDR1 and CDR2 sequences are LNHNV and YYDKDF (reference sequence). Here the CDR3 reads CATSRDRDTQYF. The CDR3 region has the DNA TGTGCCACCAGCAGAGATCGAGATACGCAGTATTTT.

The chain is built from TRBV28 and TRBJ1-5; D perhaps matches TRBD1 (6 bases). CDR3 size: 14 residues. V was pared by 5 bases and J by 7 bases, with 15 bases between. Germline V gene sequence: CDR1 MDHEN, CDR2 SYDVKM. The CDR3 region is CASSRTEGGQPQHF. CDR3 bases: TGTGCCAGCAGTCGGACAGAGGGTGGGCAGCCCCAGCATTTT.

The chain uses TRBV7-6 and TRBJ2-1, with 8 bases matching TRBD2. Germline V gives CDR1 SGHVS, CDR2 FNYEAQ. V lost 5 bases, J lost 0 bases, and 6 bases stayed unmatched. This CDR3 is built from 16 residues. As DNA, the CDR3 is TGTGCCAGCAGCGAAGGTAGCGGGGTCTCCTACAATGAGCAGTTCTTC. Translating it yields CASSEGSGVSYNEQFF.

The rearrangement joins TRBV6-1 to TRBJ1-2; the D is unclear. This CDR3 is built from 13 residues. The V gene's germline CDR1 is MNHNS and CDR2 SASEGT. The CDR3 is CDTHKGGFYGYTF. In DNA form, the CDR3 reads TGTGACACACATAAAGGCGGGTTTTATGGCTACACCTTC.

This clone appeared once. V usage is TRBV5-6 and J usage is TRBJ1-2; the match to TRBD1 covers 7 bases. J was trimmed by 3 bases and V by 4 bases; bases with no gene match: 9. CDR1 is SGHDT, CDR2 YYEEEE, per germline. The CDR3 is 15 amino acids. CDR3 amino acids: CASSPRQGWDYGYTF. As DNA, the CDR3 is TGTGCCAGCAGCCCCCGACAGGGATGGGACTATGGCTACACCTTC.

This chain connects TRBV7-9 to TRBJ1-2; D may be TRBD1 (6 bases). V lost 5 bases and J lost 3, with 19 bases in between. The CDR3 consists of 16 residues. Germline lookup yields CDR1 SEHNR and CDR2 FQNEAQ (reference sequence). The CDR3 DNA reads TGTGCCAGCAGCCGAGCGGACAGCGGGACGTACTATGGCTACACCTTC. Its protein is CASSRADSGTYYGYTF. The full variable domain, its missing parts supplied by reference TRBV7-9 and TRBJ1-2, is DTGVSQNPRHKITKRGQNVTFRCDPISEHNRLYWYRQTLGQGPEFLTYFQNEAQLEKSRLLSDRFSAERPKGSFSTLEIQRTEQGDSAMYLCASSRADSGTYYGYTFGSGTRLTVV.